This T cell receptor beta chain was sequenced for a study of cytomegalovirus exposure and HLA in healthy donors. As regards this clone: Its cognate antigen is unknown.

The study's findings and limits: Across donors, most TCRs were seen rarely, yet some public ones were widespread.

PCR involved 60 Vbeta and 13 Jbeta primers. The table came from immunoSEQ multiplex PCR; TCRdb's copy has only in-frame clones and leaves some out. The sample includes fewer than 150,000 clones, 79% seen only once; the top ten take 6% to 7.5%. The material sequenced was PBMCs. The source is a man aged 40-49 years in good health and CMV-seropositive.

DNA of the CDR3: TGTGCCAGCAGCTTGCGAAACGTTGATATCGGGGAGCTGTTTTTT. This gives the protein CASSLRNVDIGELFF. The chain recombines TRBV7-9 with TRBJ2-2; D is uncertain. The CDR3 sequence is 15 residues long. Germline lookup yields CDR1 SEHNR and CDR2 FQNEAQ (reference sequence). The germline V and J ends were trimmed by 3 bases and 7 bases, with 15 bases remaining between them. Together with reference TRBV7-9 and TRBJ2-2, the CDR3 gives the full variable domain: DTGVSQNPRHKITKRGQNVTFRCDPISEHNRLYWYRQTLGQGPEFLTYFQNEAQLEKSRLLSDRFSAERPKGSFSTLEIQRTEQGDSAMYLCASSLRNVDIGELFFGEGSRLTVL.